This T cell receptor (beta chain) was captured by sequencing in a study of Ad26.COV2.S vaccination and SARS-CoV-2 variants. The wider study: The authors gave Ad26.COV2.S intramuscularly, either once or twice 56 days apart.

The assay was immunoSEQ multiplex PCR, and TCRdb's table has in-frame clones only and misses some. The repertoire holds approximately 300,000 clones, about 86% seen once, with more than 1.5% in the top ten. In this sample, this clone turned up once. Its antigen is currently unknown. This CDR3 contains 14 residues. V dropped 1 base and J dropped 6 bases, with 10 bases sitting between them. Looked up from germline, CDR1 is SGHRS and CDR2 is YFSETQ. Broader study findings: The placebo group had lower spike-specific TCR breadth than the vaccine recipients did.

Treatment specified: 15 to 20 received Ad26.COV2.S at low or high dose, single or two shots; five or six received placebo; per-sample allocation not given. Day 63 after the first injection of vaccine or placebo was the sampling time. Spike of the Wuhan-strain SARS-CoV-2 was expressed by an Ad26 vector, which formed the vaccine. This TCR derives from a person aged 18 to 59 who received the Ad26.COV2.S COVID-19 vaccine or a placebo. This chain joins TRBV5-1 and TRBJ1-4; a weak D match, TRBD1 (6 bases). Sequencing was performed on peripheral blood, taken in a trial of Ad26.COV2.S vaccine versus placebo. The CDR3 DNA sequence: TGCGCCAGCAGCTTGAGCAGGGGTGATGAAAAACTGTTTTTT. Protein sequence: CASSLSRGDEKLFF.